The sequence of this T cell receptor beta chain was determined in a study of shared clonotypes between healthy human individuals. Study results and caveats: Among donors, clonotype sharing was expected to be affected by sequencing depth.

The CDR3 is made up of 13 amino acids. Trimming left V 2 bases short and J 0 bases short, with 5 bases between. Germline CDR1 and CDR2: GTSNPN and SVGIG (reference sequence). About this clone itself: Antigen specificity is unknown. The sample has other DNA sequences that encode this CDR3 too.

TCRdb's table, derived via immunoSEQ multiplex PCR, lists solely in-frame clones and lacks some. The sample has around 2,000,000 clones; 85% to 95% are singletons. Sequencing used naive CD4+ T cells sorted from blood. Subset: CD45RA+ positively selected. V gene TRBV30 combines with J gene TRBJ1-5; tentatively, D is TRBD1 (5 bases). The clonotype comes from a man aged 18 to 30 in good health. The CDR3, as DNA: TGTGCCTGGAGTCAGGGTAGCAATCAGCCCCAGCATTTT. Protein: CAWSQGSNQPQHF. Drawing the rest from reference TRBV30 and TRBJ1-5, the complete variable domain is SQTIHQWPATLVQPVGSPLSLECTVEGTSNPNLYWYRQAAGRGLQLLFYSVGIGQISSEVPQNLSASRPQDRQFILSSKKLLLSDSGFYLCAWSQGSNQPQHFGDGTRLSIL.